This T cell receptor beta chain was captured by sequencing in a study of blood T cell repertoires in COVID-19 (dated by TCRdb to the early 2020s). Broadly, across the study: Samples from collaborators originated in the United States, Italy and Spain and spanned both the acute and convalescent phases of COVID-19. The prospective study material was composed of cDNA or gDNA derived from T cells, B-cell-depleted T cells, or PBMCs. Sample metadata almost always included a de-identified subject ID, COVID-19 status, age in years and sex. The dataset comprised deeply sampled blood TCRbeta repertoires from subjects exposed to, actively infected with, or recovered from COVID-19. Samples came from the ongoing ImmuneRACE study (first 160 participants) plus 1,254 subjects from 6 global collaborators. HLA class I and class II types, where available, came from metadata supplied by the sample provider rather than from assay-based typing. The repertoires were released in a freely available public database meant as a resource for research on the immune response to SARS-CoV-2.

Collaborating institutions collected whole blood in K2EDTA tubes following their own protocols. For TCRbeta analysis, collaborator samples were shipped as frozen whole blood, as isolated PBMCs, or as DNA extracted from either sample type. Paper-wide results and their limitations: The quantity of clinical and demographic metadata differed by source and by participant and was supplied without curation.

TCRbeta CDR3 regions were amplified from genomic DNA using the immunoSEQ Assay, a bias-controlled multiplex PCR. Concerning the study's data processing: Nucleated cell counts per sample were estimated from amplification of reference gene primers within the assay. Sequence reads were collapsed and filtered to measure the absolute abundance of every unique TCRbeta CDR3 rearrangement. For each sample, productive Simpson clonality was calculated as the square root of Simpson's diversity index over productive rearrangements. Entries here come from immuneACCESS through TCRdb and include only in-frame sequences with V and J called. Some clones fail to appear in such tables; in the studies checked, an unresolved V gene covers under half of the shortfall, and the cause of the remainder is unknown. V and J calls and clone size follow that table, whereas D and trimming were derived from the DNA. This sample is represented by about 260,000 clones; approximately 84% of them were singletons. About 1.9% of the sample rests with the top ten.

Comments on this clone: Its antigen is unknown. No much larger clone exists at a distance of one base, and base qualities are not known.

The junction carries 7 bases between V and J, which are trimmed by 9 bases and 1 base respectively. The CDR3 covers 11 residues, taking in both the cysteine and the phenylalanine. Just CDR3 DNA is preserved here, 33 bases in frame from base 1. CDR1 SGHNT and CDR2 YYREEE were looked up in the germline V gene (reference sequence). Material for sequencing was peripheral blood. This TCR derives from a woman aged 80 or older with acute or convalescent COVID-19. The chain couples TRBV5-4 to TRBJ1-1; the D gene is unclear. The CDR3 protein: CATRQNTEAFF. The nucleotides are TGTGCCACCCGACAGAACACTGAAGCTTTCTTT.